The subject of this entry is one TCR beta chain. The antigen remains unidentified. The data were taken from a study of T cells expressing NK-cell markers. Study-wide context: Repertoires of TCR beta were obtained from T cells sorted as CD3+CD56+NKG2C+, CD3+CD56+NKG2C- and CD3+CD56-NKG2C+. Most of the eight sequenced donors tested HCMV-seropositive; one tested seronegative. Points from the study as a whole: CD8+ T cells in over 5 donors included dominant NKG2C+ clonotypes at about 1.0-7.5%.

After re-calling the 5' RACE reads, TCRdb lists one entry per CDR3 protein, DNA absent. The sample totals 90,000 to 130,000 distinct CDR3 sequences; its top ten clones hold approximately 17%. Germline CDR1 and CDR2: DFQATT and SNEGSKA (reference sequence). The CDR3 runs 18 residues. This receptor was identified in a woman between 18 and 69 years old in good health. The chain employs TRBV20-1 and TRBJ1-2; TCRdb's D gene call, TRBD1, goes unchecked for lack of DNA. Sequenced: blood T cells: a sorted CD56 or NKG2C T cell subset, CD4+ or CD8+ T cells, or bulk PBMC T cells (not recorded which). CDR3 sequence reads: CSAPQHVTGDRNNYGYTF.